This T cell receptor beta chain comes out of a study of T cell responses to AZD1222 COVID-19 vaccine. Study-wide points: Distributed over spike, vaccine-associated CD4 TCRs predominated at 160-218 and 743-854. The donor cohort was predominantly white British with a female majority, and clonal diversity may have been underestimated. Reportedly, close to half of spike-specific TCRs are directed against unmutated variant regions. Repertoires in all cases were sampled only once the peak T cell response had passed.

Concerning this clone itself: What it recognizes is unknown.

The protocol was immunoSEQ multiplex PCR, while the TCRdb copy is restricted to in-frame clones and leaves out a portion. The sample includes 160,000 or so clones, 92% of them seen just once. Germline CDR1 LNHNV, CDR2 YYDKDF (reference sequence). The CDR3 runs to 14 residues. V lost 0 bases and J 5 bases, leaving 10 bases between the germline ends. This chain uses TRBV15 with TRBJ2-5, with D unresolved. The sample here was peripheral blood, taken on day 0 of MenACWY control vaccination. This TCR came from an adult in good health. Here the CDR3 DNA reads TGTGCCACCAGCAGAGATCTCAGCTCGGAGACCCAGTACTTC. It encodes CATSRDLSSETQYF. The full variable domain, with the rest looked up from reference TRBV15 and TRBJ2-5, is DAMVIQNPRYQVTQFGKPVTLSCSQTLNHNVMYWYQQKSSQAPKLLFHYYDKDFNNEADTPDNFQSRRPNTSFCFLDIRSPGLGDTAMYLCATSRDLSSETQYFGPGTRLLVL.